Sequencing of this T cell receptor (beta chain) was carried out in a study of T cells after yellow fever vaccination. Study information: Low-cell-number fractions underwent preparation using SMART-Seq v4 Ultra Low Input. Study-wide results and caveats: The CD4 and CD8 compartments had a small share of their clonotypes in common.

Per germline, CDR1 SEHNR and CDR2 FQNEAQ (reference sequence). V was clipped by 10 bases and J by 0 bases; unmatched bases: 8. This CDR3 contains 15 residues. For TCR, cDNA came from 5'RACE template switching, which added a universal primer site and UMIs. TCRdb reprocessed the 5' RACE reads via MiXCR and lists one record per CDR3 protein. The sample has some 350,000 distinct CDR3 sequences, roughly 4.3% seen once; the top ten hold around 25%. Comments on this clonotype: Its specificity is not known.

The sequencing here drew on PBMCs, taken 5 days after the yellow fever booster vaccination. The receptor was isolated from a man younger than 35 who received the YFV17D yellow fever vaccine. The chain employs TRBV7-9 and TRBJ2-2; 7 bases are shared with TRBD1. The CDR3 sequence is CATRGGDANTGELFF. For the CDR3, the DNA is TGTGCCACCCGAGGGGGCGACGCGAACACCGGGGAGCTGTTTTTT. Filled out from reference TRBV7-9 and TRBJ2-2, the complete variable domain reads DTGVSQNPRHKITKRGQNVTFRCDPISEHNRLYWYRQTLGQGPEFLTYFQNEAQLEKSRLLSDRFSAERPKGSFSTLEIQRTEQGDSAMYLCATRGGDANTGELFFGEGSRLTVL.